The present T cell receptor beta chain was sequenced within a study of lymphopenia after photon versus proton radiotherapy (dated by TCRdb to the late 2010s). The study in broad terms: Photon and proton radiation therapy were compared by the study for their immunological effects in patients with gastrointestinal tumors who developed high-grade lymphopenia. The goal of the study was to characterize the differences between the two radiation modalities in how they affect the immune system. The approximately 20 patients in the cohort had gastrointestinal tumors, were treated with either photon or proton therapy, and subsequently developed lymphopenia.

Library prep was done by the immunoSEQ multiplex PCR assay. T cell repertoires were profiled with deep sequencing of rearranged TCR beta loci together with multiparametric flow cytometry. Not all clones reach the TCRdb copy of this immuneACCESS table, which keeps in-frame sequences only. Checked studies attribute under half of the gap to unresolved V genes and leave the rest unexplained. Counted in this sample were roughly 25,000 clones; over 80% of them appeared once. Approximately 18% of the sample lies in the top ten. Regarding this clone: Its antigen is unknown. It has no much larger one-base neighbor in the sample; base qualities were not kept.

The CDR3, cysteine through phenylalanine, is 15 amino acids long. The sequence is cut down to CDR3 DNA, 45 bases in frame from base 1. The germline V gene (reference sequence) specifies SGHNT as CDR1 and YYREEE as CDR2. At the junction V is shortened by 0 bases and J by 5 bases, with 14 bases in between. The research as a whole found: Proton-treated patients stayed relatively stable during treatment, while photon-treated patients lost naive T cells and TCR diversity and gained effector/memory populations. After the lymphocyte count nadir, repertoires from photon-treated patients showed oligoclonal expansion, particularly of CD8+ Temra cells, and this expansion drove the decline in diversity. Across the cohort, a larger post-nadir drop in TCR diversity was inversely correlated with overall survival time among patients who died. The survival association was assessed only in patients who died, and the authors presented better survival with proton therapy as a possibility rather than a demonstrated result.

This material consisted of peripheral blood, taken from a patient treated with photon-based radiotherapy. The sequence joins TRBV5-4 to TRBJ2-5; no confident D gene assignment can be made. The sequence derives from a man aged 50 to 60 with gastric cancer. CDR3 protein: CASSLAECSRETQYF. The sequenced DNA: TGTGCCAGCAGCTTGGCGGAGTGTTCTCGGGAGACCCAGTACTTC.